This passage covers 21 T cell receptor beta chains from one sample sequenced in a study of memory CD4+ T cells and cytomegalovirus serostatus. Single viable CD3+CD4+CD8-CD45RO+ cells were sorted as the memory CD4+ T cells. Here immunoSEQ multiplex PCR was the method, and the copy in TCRdb shows in-frame clones only, minus some. The sample consists of 35,000 to 55,000 clones, approximately 82% of them appearing once. The sequencing sample was made of memory CD4+ T cells from blood. All receptors come from an adult in good health and CMV-seronegative.

This clone was seen only a few times. J is TRBJ1-1 and V is TRBV5-1, with D perhaps TRBD1 (5 bases). Germline V CDR1 and CDR2: SGHRS, YFSETQ. Trimming cost V 4 bases and J 1 base, with 11 bases left between them. The CDR3 is 14 residues long. The CDR3: CASSKETENTEAFF. The CDR3 DNA is TGCGCCAGCAGCAAAGAGACAGAGAACACTGAAGCTTTCTTT.

V gene TRBV4-1 combines with J gene TRBJ1-6, with D unclear. This CDR3 region has 15 residues. Germline-derived CDR1 and CDR2 are MGHRA and YSYEKL. Trimming took 5 bases from V and 9 from J, leaving 17 bases between them. In nucleotides, the CDR3 is TGCGCCAGCAGCTCCGCCACTCCCGGCGGTTCACCCCTCCACTTT. It translates to CASSSATPGGSPLHF.

This clone was seen a single time. The V and J genes are TRBV2 and TRBJ1-5; no firm D call. Germline CDR1 and CDR2: SNHLY and FYNNEI. The CDR3 loop spans 12 amino acids. V lost 9 bases and J lost 9, with 15 bases in between. CDR3 residues: CASSRMTRPQHF. CDR3 DNA sequence: TGTGCCAGTAGTAGGATGACGCGGCCCCAGCATTTT.

CDR3 DNA: TGTGCCACCAGCAGAGGACAGGGGAATGGTAATGAGCAGTTCTTC. This sequence encodes CATSRGQGNGNEQFF. The J gene is TRBJ2-1, the V gene TRBV15, with 8 bases fitting TRBD1. Germline CDR1 and CDR2: LNHNV and YYDKDF (reference sequence). The CDR3 covers 15 residues. J gave up 7 bases and V 1 base, and 6 bases lay outside the gene matches.

V gene TRBV6-5 combines with J gene TRBJ1-1; no clear D gene. The CDR3 covers 13 residues. Germline CDR1 MNHEY, CDR2 SVGAGI. V lost 4 bases and J lost 5, with 11 bases in between. DNA for the CDR3: TGTGCCAGCAGTTTGAGAAAAGCGACTGAAGCTTTCTTT. Encoded protein: CASSLRKATEAFF.

The chain joins TRBV29-1 to TRBJ2-5, with 7 bases matching TRBD1. Germline CDR1 is SQVTM and CDR2 is ANQGSEA. This CDR3 contains 15 residues. J was trimmed by 5 bases and V by 6 bases; bases with no gene match: 15. CDR3 sequence reads: CSVSGRQGGWETQYF. The CDR3 nucleotides are TGCAGCGTCTCGGGTCGACAGGGCGGTTGGGAGACCCAGTACTTC.

The genes are TRBV28 and TRBJ1-3, with TRBD1 as a possible D gene (6 bases). The CDR3 loop spans 15 amino acids. Germline CDR1 MDHEN, CDR2 SYDVKM. With 6 bases removed from V and 0 bases from J, the gap between germline ends came to 12 bases. CDR3 loop: CASRITGFSGNTIYF. For the CDR3, the DNA is TGTGCCAGCAGAATTACAGGGTTCTCTGGAAACACCATATATTTT. Full variable domain (remainder filled in from reference TRBV28 and TRBJ1-3): DVKVTQSSRYLVKRTGEKVFLECVQDMDHENMFWYRQDPGLGLRLIYFSYDVKMKEKGDIPEGYSVSREKKERFSLILESASTNQTSMYLCASRITGFSGNTIYFGEGSWLTVV.

This clone occurred a few times. This sequence joins TRBV20-1 and TRBJ1-2; TRBD1 matches at 9 bases. V gave up 6 bases and J gave up 11 bases; unmatched junction bases: 7. Germline V gene data show CDR1 as DFQATT and CDR2 as SNEGSKA (reference sequence). CDR3 length equals 11 residues. CDR3 sequence: CSAEDRGLYTF. The CDR3 nucleotides are TGCAGTGCAGAGGACAGGGGTTTGTACACCTTC.

The V gene is TRBV4-2, the J gene TRBJ2-7, with TRBD1 matching 8 bases. CDR1 is LGHNA and CDR2 is YNFKEQ in the germline V gene. The CDR3 totals 16 residues. J was trimmed by 7 bases and V by 3 bases; bases with no gene match: 14. The CDR3 spells CASSHGNFGQGAEQYF. CDR3 DNA: TGTGCCAGCAGCCATGGGAATTTTGGACAGGGCGCAGAGCAGTACTTC.

This sequence joins TRBV30 and TRBJ1-2; perhaps TRBD1 as D (5 bases). Trimming removed 8 bases from V and 4 bases from J, with 14 bases in between. The germline CDR1 and CDR2 sequences are GTSNPN and SVGIG (reference sequence). The CDR3 runs 12 residues. The CDR3 coding sequence is TGTGCCGGAAATCGGGACGCCTATGGCTACACCTTC. This encodes CAGNRDAYGYTF.

This clone was counted between two and nine times. The rearrangement uses TRBV28 and TRBJ2-1; D tentatively reads TRBD1 or TRBD2 (6 bases each). The CDR3 runs 15 residues. CDR1 and CDR2 from the germline V gene are MDHEN and SYDVKM. Trimming took 0 bases from V and 4 from J, leaving 10 bases between them. CDR3 DNA sequence: TGTGCCAGCAGTTTATGGAGGGGGGATTACAATGAGCAGTTCTTC. It translates to CASSLWRGDYNEQFF.

V and J are TRBV15 and TRBJ1-4, with 9 bases matching TRBD1. The junction had 4 bases not matched to a gene; V was cut back by 4 bases and J by 7 bases. CDR1 and CDR2 (germline): LNHNV, YYDKDF (reference sequence). The CDR3 spans 14 residues. The CDR3 is CATSTGGQGEKLFF. As DNA, the CDR3 is TGTGCCACCAGCACAGGGGGACAGGGTGAAAAACTGTTTTTT.

The chain uses TRBV2 and TRBJ2-7; D not certain. The ends were cut back, 4 bases at V and 3 bases at J, with 10 bases in the middle. This CDR3 is 13 amino acids long. CDR1 and CDR2 from the germline V gene are SNHLY and FYNNEI. CDR3 bases: TGTGCCAGCAGTGTATTACAGATCTACGAGCAGTACTTC. It translates to CASSVLQIYEQYF.

A few counts support this clone. DNA of the CDR3: TGTGCCAGCTCACCCCGACAGACTCTCGCCGAGCAGTACTTC. It encodes CASSPRQTLAEQYF. This chain connects TRBV18 to TRBJ2-7; D may be TRBD1 (5 bases). Trimming stripped 3 bases from V and 6 bases from J, with 15 bases between. CDR3 length: 14 residues. Germline V CDR1 and CDR2: KGHSH, LQKENI.

The chain is built from TRBV5-1 and TRBJ2-2, with TRBD2 matching 15 bases. Trimming at V came to 7 bases and at J to 8 bases, leaving 6 bases not matched to a gene. CDR3 size: 15 residues. Germline V gene lookup returns CDR1 SGHRS and CDR2 YFSETQ. CDR3 loop: CASRTSGGAQGELFF. The DNA of the CDR3 is TGCGCCAGCCGGACTAGCGGGGGGGCGCAGGGGGAGCTGTTTTTT.

This chain joins TRBV11-2 and TRBJ2-7; either TRBD1 or TRBD2 may supply D (5 bases each). Trimming removed 0 bases at V and 6 bases at J, with 9 bases between. Germline assignment: CDR1 SGHAT and CDR2 FQNNGV. The CDR3 sequence is 13 residues long. CDR3 sequence reads: CASSLDLRGEQYF. The CDR3 coding sequence is TGTGCCAGCAGCTTAGATCTGAGGGGCGAGCAGTACTTC.

The chain has TRBV7-9 and TRBJ1-6; D is undetermined. CDR1 and CDR2 from the germline V gene are SEHNR and FQNEAQ (reference sequence). CDR3 length: 14 residues. V was shortened by 1 base and J by 8 bases, with 9 bases between the two germline ends. In DNA form, the CDR3 reads TGTGCCAGCAGCTTAGGTCAGCCCGATTCACCCCTCCACTTT. This encodes CASSLGQPDSPLHF.

This clone was recorded once. The rearrangement joins TRBV11-2 to TRBJ2-3, with 15 nucleotides matching TRBD2. V was clipped by 5 bases and J by 1 base; unmatched bases: 10. Germline V lookup: CDR1 SGHAT, CDR2 FQNNGV. The CDR3 runs 19 residues. The CDR3 is CASSQRTSGGAVGTDTQYF. Written as DNA, the CDR3 is TGTGCCAGCAGCCAGAGGACTAGCGGGGGGGCTGTCGGCACAGATACGCAGTATTTT.

CDR3 region: CAWSSYWTGTSYEQYF. DNA of the CDR3: TGTGCCTGGAGCAGCTACTGGACAGGGACCTCCTACGAGCAGTACTTC. The V gene is TRBV30, the J gene TRBJ2-7; TRBD1 agrees at 8 bases. This CDR3 contains 16 residues. Germline CDR1 is GTSNPN and CDR2 is SVGIG (reference sequence). Trimming took 3 bases from V and 0 from J; bases not matched to a gene: 10. Complete variable domain (other parts from reference TRBV30 and TRBJ2-7): SQTIHQWPATLVQPVGSPLSLECTVEGTSNPNLYWYRQAAGRGLQLLFYSVGIGQISSEVPQNLSASRPQDRQFILSSKKLLLSDSGFYLCAWSSYWTGTSYEQYFGPGTRLTVT.

The V call is TRBV19, the J call TRBJ2-7; D may be TRBD2 (7 bases). Per the germline V gene, CDR1 is LNHDA and CDR2 is SQIVND (reference sequence). The CDR3 spans 15 residues. The germline V and J ends were trimmed by 4 bases and 2 bases, with 15 bases remaining between them. The CDR3 sequence is CASSTAGHRTYEQYF. The CDR3 nucleotides read TGTGCCAGTAGTACAGCGGGACACCGGACCTACGAGCAGTACTTC.

In its sample, this clone was seen once. V is TRBV5-1 and J is TRBJ2-5; TRBD2 matches 10 bases. The CDR3 runs 16 residues. Germline CDR1 reads SGHRS; CDR2 reads YFSETQ. V lost 4 bases and J lost 1; bases outside the gene matches: 7. The CDR3 reads CASSQGSGGAQETQYF. The CDR3 bases are TGCGCCAGCAGCCAGGGGAGCGGGGGGGCCCAAGAGACCCAGTACTTC.